What follows are 10 T cell receptor beta chains derived from one specimen sequenced in a study of T cells after yellow fever vaccination (dated by TCRdb to the late 2010s). The sample's treatment or condition label, in plain terms: live attenuated yellow fever vaccine strain. Library creation used 5' RACE. The data were produced on an Illumina NovaSeq 6000. TCRdb cleaned the public reads at Q25 with fastp, built clones with MiXCR and kept in-frame beta chains. One record per CDR3 amino acid sequence lists the most common genes and DNA. This sample is represented by some 300,000 distinct CDR3 sequences; 3.6% of them were singletons. Together, the top ten hold around 20% of the sample. This material consisted of PBMCs, taken on the day of the yellow fever booster vaccination. All receptors come from a young man who received the YFV17D yellow fever vaccine.

This clonotype was seen a handful of times. The V and J genes are TRBV19 and TRBJ2-1, with TRBD1 as a possible D gene (5 bases). Germline V CDR1 and CDR2: LNHDA, SQIVND (reference sequence). CDR3 length: 12 amino acids. V dropped 10 bases and J dropped 5 bases, with 12 bases sitting between them. The DNA of the CDR3 is TGTGCCACTCATCAGGGCGACAATGAGCAGTTCTTC. This translates into CATHQGDNEQFF.

The table lists this clonotype with many counts. The rearrangement uses TRBV5-1 and TRBJ1-2; no clear D. CDR3 length: 16 amino acids. With 1 base removed from V and 3 bases from J, the gap between germline ends came to 16 bases. Germline lookup yields CDR1 SGHRS and CDR2 YFSETQ. CDR3 region: CASSLPRDPPDYGYTF. The CDR3 DNA reads as TGCGCCAGCAGCTTGCCCCGAGACCCTCCAGACTATGGCTACACCTTC.

The chain couples TRBV28 to TRBJ2-7, with D uncertain. V was pared by 8 bases and J by 1 base, with 6 bases between. The V gene's germline CDR1 is MDHEN and CDR2 SYDVKM. CDR3 size: 11 residues. DNA for the CDR3: TGTGCCAGCGCGGATTCCTACGAGCAGTACGTC. It translates to CASADSYEQYV.

There are a few counts of this clonotype. CDR3 DNA: TGTGCCAGCAGGGCCTGGAGGGGGACAGCTTTCTTT. Amino acids: CASRAWRGTAFF. The chain uses TRBV27 and TRBJ1-1, with D possibly being TRBD1 (6 bases). Germline CDR1 and CDR2: MNHEY and SMNVEV (reference sequence). V lost 6 bases and J 10 bases, leaving 15 bases between the germline ends. The CDR3 loop spans 12 amino acids.

This clonotype came up many times. V is TRBV5-4 and J is TRBJ1-2; possible D gene TRBD1, 6 bases. Trimming took off 0 bases at V and 4 bases at J, with 7 bases between the two ends. CDR1 is SGHNT and CDR2 is YYREEE in the germline V gene (reference sequence). The CDR3 loop spans 13 amino acids. CDR3 residues: CASSLDRVYGYTF. The CDR3 bases are TGTGCCAGCAGCTTGGACAGGGTCTATGGCTACACCTTC.

The chain has TRBV5-1 and TRBJ2-1; D unclear. This CDR3 has 15 residues. Per the germline V gene, CDR1 is SGHRS and CDR2 is YFSETQ. V lost 4 bases and J 8 bases, leaving 19 bases between the germline ends. Written as DNA, the CDR3 is TGCGCCAGCAGCCCGCCCACGTTTCTGGCTGATGAGCAGTTCTTC. Amino acid sequence: CASSPPTFLADEQFF.

This clonotype has ten or more counts. The chain joins TRBV5-1 to TRBJ2-4; D not certain. This CDR3 has 16 amino acids. Germline lookup yields CDR1 SGHRS and CDR2 YFSETQ. V lost 2 bases and J 6 bases, leaving 18 bases between the germline ends. The CDR3 region is CASSFGSNPDLNIQYF. The CDR3 coding sequence is TGCGCCAGCAGCTTTGGGTCCAACCCGGATCTAAACATTCAGTACTTC.

There are a few counts of this clonotype. The chain carries TRBV5-1 and TRBJ2-1; 8 bases align to TRBD1. Germline V CDR1 and CDR2: SGHRS, YFSETQ. The junction had 1 base not matched to a gene; V was cut back by 7 bases and J by 1 base. This CDR3 spans 13 amino acids. CDR3 sequence (DNA): TGCGCCAGCGGACAGGGATCCTACAATGAGCAGTTCTTC. Encoded protein: CASGQGSYNEQFF.

This clonotype was seen many times. The rearrangement uses TRBV5-1 and TRBJ1-1; D unclear. This CDR3 is built from 12 residues. The V and J ends lost 1 base and 9 bases respectively, with 10 bases between them. The V gene's germline CDR1 is SGHRS and CDR2 YFSETQ. Here the CDR3 reads CASSLPADQAFF. The CDR3 DNA is TGCGCCAGCAGCTTGCCGGCAGACCAAGCTTTCTTT.

V is TRBV5-1 and J is TRBJ2-7; possibly TRBD1 for D (6 bases). The CDR3 runs to 16 residues. V lost 0 bases, J lost 1 base, and 14 bases lay in between. Germline CDR1 is SGHRS and CDR2 is YFSETQ. This CDR3 reads CASSLEWGLFSYEQYF. The CDR3 DNA reads as TGCGCCAGCAGCTTGGAATGGGGGCTCTTTTCCTACGAGCAGTACTTC.